This paragraph covers one T cell receptor beta chain sequence. The antigen is undetermined. The data originate from a study of beta chain features in type 1 diabetes. Study-level background: Across the samples, approximately 110,000,000 sorted cells were examined in total.

The whole isolated RNA underwent reverse transcription, so sequencing captured expressed TCRB transcripts. Profiling relied on immunoSEQ multiplex PCR, and the TCRdb table lists in-frame clones only, not all of them. Of approximately 270,000 clones in the sample, roughly an eighth are singletons; the top ten hold roughly 0.018%. Points from the study as a whole: In comparison with healthy donors, patients had naive, central memory and Treg TCRB repertoires that appeared more similar. All four CD4+ subsets of Type 1 diabetes patients contained TCRB CDR3s that were moderately but significantly shorter.

Specimen: naive CD4+ T cells from blood. This sequence originates from a man aged 30 to 45 with type 1 diabetes.

The CDR3: CASLGQSTGELFF. The CDR3 DNA reads TGTGCCAGCCTTGGACAGAGCACCGGGGAGCTGTTTTTT. The chain carries TRBV28 and TRBJ2-2, with a weak D call TRBD1 (6 bases). Germline lookup yields CDR1 MDHEN and CDR2 SYDVKM. Trimming took off 8 bases at V and 4 bases at J, with 11 bases between the two ends. This CDR3 has 13 amino acids.